A single sample is the source of the 21 T cell receptor beta chains below, sequenced in a study of blood T cell repertoires in COVID-19. Here immunoSEQ multiplex PCR was the method, and the copy in TCRdb shows in-frame clones only, minus some. The sample lists over 300,000 clones, 87% occurring once. Sequenced material: PBMCs or T cells enriched from blood (not recorded which). These receptors all stem from a woman under 40 who had recovered from COVID-19.

The chain links TRBV7-3 to TRBJ1-1; no firm D call. Trimming cost V 0 bases and J 5 bases, with 16 bases left between them. CDR1 and CDR2 from the germline V gene are SGHTA and FQGTGA. The CDR3 loop spans 16 amino acids. The CDR3: CASSLTLVPIGTEAFF. The CDR3 DNA is TGTGCCAGCAGCTTAACGCTCGTCCCAATCGGGACTGAAGCTTTCTTT.

This clone occurred a few times. The CDR3 DNA is TGTGCCTGGAGTAGAACCAGGGTGAATCAGCCCCAGCATTTT. Translating it yields CAWSRTRVNQPQHF. The chain recombines TRBV30 with TRBJ1-5, with D perhaps TRBD1 (5 bases). CDR3 length equals 14 residues. Germline CDR1 is GTSNPN and CDR2 is SVGIG (reference sequence). The V and J ends lost 2 bases and 4 bases respectively, with 12 bases between them. Variable domain in full (rest from reference TRBV30 and TRBJ1-5): SQTIHQWPATLVQPVGSPLSLECTVEGTSNPNLYWYRQAAGRGLQLLFYSVGIGQISSEVPQNLSASRPQDRQFILSSKKLLLSDSGFYLCAWSRTRVNQPQHFGDGTRLSIL.

This rearrangement joins TRBV19 to TRBJ2-7; 9 positions match TRBD2. CDR3 length: 15 residues. Per germline, CDR1 LNHDA and CDR2 SQIVND (reference sequence). Trimming removed 3 bases from V and 3 bases from J; junction bases left unmatched: 6. CDR3 region: CASSIMRGGDYEQYF. The CDR3, as DNA: TGTGCCAGTAGTATTATGCGGGGGGGCGACTACGAGCAGTACTTC.

This chain connects TRBV29-1 to TRBJ1-2; tentatively, D is TRBD1 (5 bases). Trimming left V 7 bases short and J 6 bases short, with 15 bases between. Germline values: CDR1 SQVTM, CDR2 ANQGSEA. The CDR3 consists of 12 residues. The CDR3 loop is CSAQTEKDGYTF. CDR3 nucleotide sequence: TGCAGCGCCCAGACAGAAAAGGATGGCTACACCTTC.

This clone occurred a few times. This chain joins TRBV30 and TRBJ2-7; D possibly corresponds to TRBD2 (5 bases). Germline CDR1 GTSNPN, CDR2 SVGIG (reference sequence). The CDR3 sequence is 11 residues long. Trimming shortened V by 5 bases and J by 0 bases, and 5 bases separated the two germline ends. The CDR3 sequence: CAWGSSYEQYF. CDR3 DNA: TGTGCCTGGGGGAGCTCCTACGAGCAGTACTTC.

This clone was seen only once. The J gene is TRBJ1-4, the V gene TRBV11-2; TRBD1 is a possible D gene (5 bases). The CDR3 sequence is 15 residues long. CDR1 SGHAT and CDR2 FQNNGV come from the germline V gene. The V gene lost 1 base and the J gene lost 8 bases, with 14 bases spanning the gap. The CDR3 loop is CASSLGTGGEEKLFF. The CDR3 DNA is TGTGCCAGCAGCTTAGGAACGGGGGGTGAGGAAAAACTGTTTTTT.

The chain uses TRBV14 and TRBJ2-2; 10 bases line up with TRBD2. With 5 bases clipped from V and 2 bases from J, the junction kept 8 bases outside the gene matches. This CDR3 contains 17 residues. CDR1 is SGHDN, CDR2 FVKESK, per germline. CDR3 nucleotides: TGTGCCAGCAGCTTCACCTGGACTAGCGGCAACACCGGGGAGCTGTTTTTT. Its protein product is CASSFTWTSGNTGELFF.

In nucleotides, the CDR3 is TGTGCCAGCAGCTTGGGGGGGCGGAGTAATCAGCCCCAGCATTTT. Encoded protein: CASSLGGRSNQPQHF. This chain joins TRBV5-6 and TRBJ1-5, with D possibly TRBD1 on 6 matching bases. This CDR3 region has 15 residues. Trimming shortened V by 0 bases and J by 4 bases, and 11 bases separated the two germline ends. Germline V gives CDR1 SGHDT, CDR2 YYEEEE.

This chain links TRBV30 with TRBJ1-5; no firm D call. Germline V gene lookup returns CDR1 GTSNPN and CDR2 SVGIG (reference sequence). This CDR3 has 14 residues. Trimming removed 0 bases at V and 3 bases at J, with 9 bases between. Here the CDR3 DNA reads TGTGCCTGGAGTGTAACGGGGAACAATCAGCCCCAGCATTTT. Translating gives CAWSVTGNNQPQHF. The entire variable domain, with the rest obtained from reference TRBV30 and TRBJ1-5, is as follows: SQTIHQWPATLVQPVGSPLSLECTVEGTSNPNLYWYRQAAGRGLQLLFYSVGIGQISSEVPQNLSASRPQDRQFILSSKKLLLSDSGFYLCAWSVTGNNQPQHFGDGTRLSIL.

V usage is TRBV5-1 and J usage is TRBJ2-1; no clear D gene. CDR1 and CDR2 (germline): SGHRS, YFSETQ. The CDR3 contains 14 residues. Trimming stripped 4 bases from V and 1 base from J, with 9 bases between. The CDR3 region is CASSPQRSYNEQFF. CDR3 in DNA: TGCGCCAGCAGCCCCCAGAGGTCCTACAATGAGCAGTTCTTC.

The rearrangement uses TRBV10-3 and TRBJ1-4; tentative D call: TRBD1 (5 bases). V dropped 6 bases and J dropped 0 bases, with 8 bases sitting between them. Germline CDR1 ENHRY, CDR2 SYGVKD. CDR3 length: 14 residues. DNA of the CDR3: TGTGCCATCAGCGTGACAGCAACTAATGAAAAACTGTTTTTT. This gives the protein CAISVTATNEKLFF.

Note on this clone: Other nucleotide sequences from this sample produce the same CDR3. This chain links TRBV7-6 with TRBJ2-5; D is unresolved. The CDR3 runs 13 residues. V was trimmed by 5 bases and J by 2 bases, leaving 9 bases between them. Germline V gene sequence: CDR1 SGHVS, CDR2 FNYEAQ. In DNA form, the CDR3 reads TGTGCCAGCAGCACCCGACAACAAGAGACCCAGTACTTC. Its translation: CASSTRQQETQYF.

The J gene is TRBJ1-2, the V gene TRBV5-1; 7 bases agree with TRBD1. The CDR3 totals 13 residues. Losses at the gene ends were 5 bases for V and 4 bases for J; bases not matched to a gene: 5. Germline CDR1 and CDR2: SGHRS and YFSETQ. The CDR3 DNA follows: TGCGCCAGCAGTGGAGGACAGGTCTATGGCTACACCTTC. Encoded protein: CASSGGQVYGYTF.

This sequence joins TRBV29-1 and TRBJ1-1, with D possibly TRBD1 on 5 matching bases. Germline lookup yields CDR1 SQVTM and CDR2 ANQGSEA. The CDR3 runs 13 residues. Trimming pared 3 bases from V and 2 bases from J, leaving 10 bases between. The CDR3 DNA reads TGCAGCGTTGAGGCAGGGTTAAACACTGAAGCTTTCTTT. Translating it yields CSVEAGLNTEAFF.

The V and J genes are TRBV5-1 and TRBJ1-1; D possibly corresponds to TRBD1 (5 bases). The length of the CDR3 is 11 residues. V lost 4 bases to trimming and J lost 7 bases, with 8 bases between them. Germline V gene sequence: CDR1 SGHRS, CDR2 YFSETQ. In nucleotides, the CDR3 is TGCGCCAGCAGCCTTGACAGTGAAGCTTTCTTT. The encoded protein is CASSLDSEAFF.

J is TRBJ2-3 and V is TRBV20-1, with a weak D call TRBD2 (6 bases). CDR3 length equals 14 residues. The V gene's germline CDR1 is DFQATT and CDR2 SNEGSKA (reference sequence). With 3 bases removed from V and 0 bases from J, the gap between germline ends came to 10 bases. In nucleotides, the CDR3 is TGCAGTGCTAGTGCCGGGACTAGCACAGATACGCAGTATTTT. It yields the protein CSASAGTSTDTQYF.

The chain employs TRBV6-5 and TRBJ2-5, with D unclear. Germline V CDR1 and CDR2: MNHEY, SVGAGI. With 5 bases removed from V and 2 bases from J, the gap between germline ends came to 3 bases. The CDR3 totals 11 residues. DNA for the CDR3: TGTGCCAGCAGTCAACAAGAGACCCAGTACTTC. It translates to CASSQQETQYF.

The chain is built from TRBV29-1 and TRBJ2-3, with D possibly TRBD2 on 6 matching bases. The germline gives CDR1 SQVTM, CDR2 ANQGSEA. The CDR3 contains 15 residues. V lost 4 bases to trimming and J lost 2 bases, with 16 bases between them. CDR3 amino acids: CSVAGSRGDTDTQYF. The CDR3 nucleotides read TGCAGCGTTGCAGGGTCGCGGGGAGACACAGATACGCAGTATTTT.

The chain carries TRBV7-9 and TRBJ2-3, with D possibly being TRBD2 (5 bases). V dropped 1 base and J dropped 2 bases, with 13 bases sitting between them. The CDR3 length is 16 residues. Germline V CDR1 and CDR2: SEHNR, FQNEAQ (reference sequence). CDR3 protein: CASSLGWVGLTDTQYF. CDR3 nucleotides: TGTGCCAGCAGCTTAGGGTGGGTCGGACTCACAGATACGCAGTATTTT.

The V call is TRBV12-2, the J call TRBJ1-1; no DNA check was done on the table's D call, TRBD1. TRBV12-2 is labeled a pseudogene. The CDR3 is 15 amino acids. The CDR3 nucleotides read TGTGCAAGTCGCCCCCCAGGGGCAGCTTCGAGGGGGGCTTTCTTT. Encoded protein: CASRPPGAASRGAFF.

The chain employs TRBV5-8 and TRBJ1-5; TRBD1 agrees at 9 bases. This CDR3 is 13 amino acids long. V lost 4 bases, J lost 5 bases, and 1 base stayed unmatched. Germline assignment: CDR1 SGHTS and CDR2 YDEGEE. Here the CDR3 reads CASSRDRDQPQHF. For the CDR3, the DNA is TGTGCCAGCAGCAGGGACAGGGATCAGCCCCAGCATTTT.